This is a list of T cell receptor beta chains from one sample in a study of control samples from healthy donors and cancer patients. Here immunoSEQ multiplex PCR was the method, and the copy in TCRdb shows in-frame clones only, minus some. The sample shows some 150,000 clones, about 89% of them seen only once. Sample: blood. All receptors derive from a young man in good health. The conserved cysteine and the conserved F or W are not part of the CDR3 here. The order of the fields is CDR3 protein, J gene, clone size, CDR3 length, V gene. Expanded clones are given a class, and other clones once, few, many or no size at all.

CDR3 protein: ASSLLWEPLSGEQY; J gene: TRBJ2-7; clone size: .; CDR3 length: 14; V gene: TRBV7-9
CDR3 protein: ASSLTDRSNEQF; J gene: TRBJ2-1; clone size: .; CDR3 length: 12; V gene: TRBV5-4
CDR3 protein: ASSLDDWTPRTQY; J gene: TRBJ2-5; clone size: .; CDR3 length: 13; V gene: TRBV11-3
CDR3 protein: ATKGQGAIGELF; J gene: TRBJ2-2; clone size: .; CDR3 length: 12; V gene: TRBV24-1
CDR3 protein: ASSDGQFYTDTQY; J gene: TRBJ2-3; clone size: .; CDR3 length: 13; V gene: TRBV6-1
CDR3 protein: ASSLGGGIREQY; J gene: TRBJ2-7; clone size: .; CDR3 length: 12; V gene: TRBV7-2
CDR3 protein: ATSASSGIGNEQF; J gene: TRBJ2-1; clone size: .; CDR3 length: 13; V gene: TRBV24-1
CDR3 protein: ASRRQDTTNEKLF; J gene: TRBJ1-4; clone size: .; CDR3 length: 13; V gene: TRBV2
CDR3 protein: ASSLEGGSSPLH; J gene: TRBJ1-6; clone size: .; CDR3 length: 12; V gene: TRBV19
CDR3 protein: ATSRGTPSSTDTQY; J gene: TRBJ2-3; clone size: .; CDR3 length: 14; V gene: TRBV15
CDR3 protein: ASSQDGDNSPLH; J gene: TRBJ1-6; clone size: .; CDR3 length: 12; V gene: TRBV4-1
CDR3 protein: ASSYQPGTEAF; J gene: TRBJ1-1; clone size: .; CDR3 length: 11; V gene: TRBV6-6
CDR3 protein: ASSFGTIQETQY; J gene: TRBJ2-5; clone size: .; CDR3 length: 12; V gene: TRBV5-1
CDR3 protein: ASSLDRRPPNNEQF; J gene: TRBJ2-1; clone size: once; CDR3 length: 14; V gene: TRBV28
CDR3 protein: ASQGQGARGYGYT; J gene: TRBJ1-2; clone size: few; CDR3 length: 13; V gene: TRBV2
CDR3 protein: ASSYSYSKETQY; J gene: TRBJ2-5; clone size: .; CDR3 length: 12; V gene: TRBV6-5